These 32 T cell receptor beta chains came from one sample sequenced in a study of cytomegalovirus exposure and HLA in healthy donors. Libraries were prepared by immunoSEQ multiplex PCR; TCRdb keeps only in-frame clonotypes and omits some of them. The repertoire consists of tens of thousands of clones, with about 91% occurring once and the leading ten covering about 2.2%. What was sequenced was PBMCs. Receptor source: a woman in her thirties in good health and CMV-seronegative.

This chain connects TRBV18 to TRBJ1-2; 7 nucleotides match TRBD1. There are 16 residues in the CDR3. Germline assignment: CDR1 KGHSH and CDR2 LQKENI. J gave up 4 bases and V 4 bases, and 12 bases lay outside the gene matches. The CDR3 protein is CASSHVSGTAFYGYTF. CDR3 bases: TGTGCCAGCTCACACGTTTCCGGGACAGCGTTCTATGGCTACACCTTC.

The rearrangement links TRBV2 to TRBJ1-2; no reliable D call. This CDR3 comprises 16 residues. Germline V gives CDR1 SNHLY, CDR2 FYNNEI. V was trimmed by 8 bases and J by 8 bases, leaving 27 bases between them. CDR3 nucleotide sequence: TGTGCCAGCGAGCCCCGAGAGAGGACTATGAGTTACGGCTACACCTTC. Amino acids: CASEPRERTMSYGYTF.

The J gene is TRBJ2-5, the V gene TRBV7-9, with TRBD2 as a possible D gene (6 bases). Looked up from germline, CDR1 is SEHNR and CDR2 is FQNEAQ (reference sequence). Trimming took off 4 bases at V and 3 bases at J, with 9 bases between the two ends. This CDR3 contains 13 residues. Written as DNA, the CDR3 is TGTGCCAGCAGCTCGGGACTGAAAGAGACCCAGTACTTC. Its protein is CASSSGLKETQYF.

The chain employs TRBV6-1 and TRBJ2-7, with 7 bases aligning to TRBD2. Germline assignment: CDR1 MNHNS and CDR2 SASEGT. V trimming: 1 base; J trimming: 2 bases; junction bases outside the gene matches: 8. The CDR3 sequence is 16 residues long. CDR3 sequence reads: CASSEEVASGPYEQYF. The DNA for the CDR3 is TGTGCCAGCAGTGAAGAGGTGGCTAGCGGCCCCTACGAGCAGTACTTC.

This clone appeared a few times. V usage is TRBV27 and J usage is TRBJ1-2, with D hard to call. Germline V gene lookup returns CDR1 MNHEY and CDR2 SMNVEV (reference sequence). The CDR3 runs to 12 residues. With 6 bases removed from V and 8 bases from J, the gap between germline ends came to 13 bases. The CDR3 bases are TGTGCCAGCAGGAGTAATACGAGGGGCTACACCTTC. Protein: CASRSNTRGYTF.

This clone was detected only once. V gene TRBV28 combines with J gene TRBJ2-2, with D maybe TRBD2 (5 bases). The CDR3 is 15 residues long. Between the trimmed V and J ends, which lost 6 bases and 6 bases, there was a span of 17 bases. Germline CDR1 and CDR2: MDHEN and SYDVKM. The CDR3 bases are TGTGCCAGCAGATCTTTGGGAGTGAGTGCCGGGGAGCTGTTTTTT. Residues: CASRSLGVSAGELFF. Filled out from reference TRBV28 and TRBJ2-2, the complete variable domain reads DVKVTQSSRYLVKRTGEKVFLECVQDMDHENMFWYRQDPGLGLRLIYFSYDVKMKEKGDIPEGYSVSREKKERFSLILESASTNQTSMYLCASRSLGVSAGELFFGEGSRLTVL.

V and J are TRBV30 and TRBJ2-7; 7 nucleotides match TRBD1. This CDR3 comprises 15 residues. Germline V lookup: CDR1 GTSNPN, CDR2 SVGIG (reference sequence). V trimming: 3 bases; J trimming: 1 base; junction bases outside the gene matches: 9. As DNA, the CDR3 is TGTGCCTGGAGAAGGGTGGCAGGGGGATCCTACGAGCAGTACTTC. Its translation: CAWRRVAGGSYEQYF.

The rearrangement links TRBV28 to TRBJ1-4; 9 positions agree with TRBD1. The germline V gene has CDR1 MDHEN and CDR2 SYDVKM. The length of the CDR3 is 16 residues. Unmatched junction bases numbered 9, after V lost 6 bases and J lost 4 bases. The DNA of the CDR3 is TGTGCCAGCAGGCCGAACAGGGGGCTACTTAATGAAAAACTGTTTTTT. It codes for CASRPNRGLLNEKLFF.

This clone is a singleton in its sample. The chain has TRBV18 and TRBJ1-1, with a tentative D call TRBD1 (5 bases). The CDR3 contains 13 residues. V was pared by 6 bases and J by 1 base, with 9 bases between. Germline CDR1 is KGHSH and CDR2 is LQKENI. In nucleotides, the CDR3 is TGTGCCAGCTCGGGGGGGGAGAACACTGAAGCTTTCTTT. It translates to CASSGGENTEAFF.

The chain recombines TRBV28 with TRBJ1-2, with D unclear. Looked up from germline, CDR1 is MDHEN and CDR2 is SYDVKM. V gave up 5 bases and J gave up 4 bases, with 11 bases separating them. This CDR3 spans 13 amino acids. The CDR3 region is CASSLPFFYGYTF. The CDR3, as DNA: TGTGCCAGCAGTCTCCCGTTTTTCTATGGCTACACCTTC.

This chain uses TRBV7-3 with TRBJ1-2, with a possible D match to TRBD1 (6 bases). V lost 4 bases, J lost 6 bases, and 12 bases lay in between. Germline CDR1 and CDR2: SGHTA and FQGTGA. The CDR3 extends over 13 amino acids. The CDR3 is CASSSFQGNGYTF. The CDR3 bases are TGTGCCAGCAGCTCGTTCCAGGGGAATGGCTACACCTTC. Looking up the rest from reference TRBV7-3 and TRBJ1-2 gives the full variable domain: GAGVSQTPSNKVTEKGKYVELRCDPISGHTALYWYRQSLGQGPEFLIYFQGTGAADDSGLPNDRFFAVRPEGSVSTLKIQRTERGDSAVYLCASSSFQGNGYTFGSGTRLTVV.

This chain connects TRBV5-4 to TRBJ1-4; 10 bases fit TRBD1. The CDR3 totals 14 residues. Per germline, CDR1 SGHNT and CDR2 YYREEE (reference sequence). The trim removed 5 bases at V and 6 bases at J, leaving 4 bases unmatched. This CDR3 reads CASSEGTGDEKLFF. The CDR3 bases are TGTGCCAGCAGTGAGGGGACAGGGGATGAAAAACTGTTTTTT.

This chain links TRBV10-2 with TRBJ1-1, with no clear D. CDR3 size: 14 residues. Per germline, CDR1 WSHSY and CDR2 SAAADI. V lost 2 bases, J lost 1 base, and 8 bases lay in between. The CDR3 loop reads CASSETGANTEAFF. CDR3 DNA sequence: TGCGCCAGCAGTGAGACGGGAGCGAACACTGAAGCTTTCTTT.

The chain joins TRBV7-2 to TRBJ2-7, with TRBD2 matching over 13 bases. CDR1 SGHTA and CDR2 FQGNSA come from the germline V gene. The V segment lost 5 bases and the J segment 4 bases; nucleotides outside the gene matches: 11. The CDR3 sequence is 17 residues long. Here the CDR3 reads CASSQQGTSGITYEQYF. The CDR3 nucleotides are TGTGCCAGCAGCCAGCAGGGGACTAGCGGGATCACGTACGAGCAGTACTTC.

The CDR3 here is CASGLTTEAFF. The CDR3 DNA reads TGTGCCAGCGGACTTACCACTGAAGCTTTCTTT. V and J are TRBV19 and TRBJ1-1; no clear D. The CDR3 is 11 residues long. Germline V gene sequence: CDR1 LNHDA, CDR2 SQIVND (reference sequence). Trimming removed 9 bases from V and 4 bases from J, with 9 bases in between.

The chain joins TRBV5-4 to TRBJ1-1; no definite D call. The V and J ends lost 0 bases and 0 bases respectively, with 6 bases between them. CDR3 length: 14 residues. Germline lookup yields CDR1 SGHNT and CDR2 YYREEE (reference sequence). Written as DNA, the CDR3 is TGTGCCAGCAGCTTGGGGCAAATGAACACTGAAGCTTTCTTT. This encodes CASSLGQMNTEAFF.

DNA for the CDR3: TGTGCCAGCAGCTTCTACTTCTCGTACGACGAGCAGTACTTC. Protein: CASSFYFSYDEQYF. The J gene is TRBJ2-7, the V gene TRBV5-4; D gene unclear. This CDR3 comprises 14 residues. Trimming left V 2 bases short and J 5 bases short, with 14 bases between. Per germline, CDR1 SGHNT and CDR2 YYREEE (reference sequence).

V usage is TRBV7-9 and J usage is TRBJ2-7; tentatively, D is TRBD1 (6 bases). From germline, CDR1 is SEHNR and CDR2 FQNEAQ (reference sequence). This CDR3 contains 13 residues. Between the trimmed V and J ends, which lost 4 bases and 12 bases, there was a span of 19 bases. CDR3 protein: CASSSSPPGQPYF. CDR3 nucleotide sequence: TGTGCCAGCAGCTCTTCACCGCCGGGACAACCGTACTTC.

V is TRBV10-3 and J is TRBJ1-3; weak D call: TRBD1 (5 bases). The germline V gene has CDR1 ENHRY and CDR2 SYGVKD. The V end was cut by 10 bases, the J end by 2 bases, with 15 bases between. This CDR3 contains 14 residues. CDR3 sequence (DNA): TGTGCCAGCAGAACAGGAGAAACTGGAAACACCATATATTTT. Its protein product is CASRTGETGNTIYF.

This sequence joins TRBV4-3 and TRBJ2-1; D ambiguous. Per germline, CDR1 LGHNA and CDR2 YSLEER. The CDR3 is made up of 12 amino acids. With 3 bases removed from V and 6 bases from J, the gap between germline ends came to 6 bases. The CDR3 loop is CASSHSGNEQFF. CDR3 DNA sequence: TGCGCCAGCAGCCACTCAGGCAATGAGCAGTTCTTC.

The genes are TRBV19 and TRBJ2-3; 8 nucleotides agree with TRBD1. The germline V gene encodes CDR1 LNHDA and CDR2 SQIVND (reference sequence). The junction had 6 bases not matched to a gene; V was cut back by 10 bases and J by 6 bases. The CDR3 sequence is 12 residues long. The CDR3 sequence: CATTGDGDTQYF. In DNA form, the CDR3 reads TGTGCCACGACAGGGGATGGGGATACGCAGTATTTT.

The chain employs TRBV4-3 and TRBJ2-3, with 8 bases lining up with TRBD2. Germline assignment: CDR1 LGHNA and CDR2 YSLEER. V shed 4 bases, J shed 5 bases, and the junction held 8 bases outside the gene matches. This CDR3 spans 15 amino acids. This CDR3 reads CASSRGAGEVDTQYF. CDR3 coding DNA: TGCGCCAGCAGCCGAGGAGCGGGAGAAGTAGATACGCAGTATTTT.

The CDR3 DNA follows: TGTGCCAGCAGCAAAGCGAAGCGGGGCAGGAGCTCTGGGGCCAACGTCCTGACTTTC. It specifies CASSKAKRGRSSGANVLTF. The rearrangement links TRBV21-1 to TRBJ2-6; TRBD2, as called in the table, went unchecked against the DNA. TRBV21-1 is recorded as a pseudogene. The CDR3 has 19 amino acids.

In DNA form, the CDR3 reads TGCGCCAGCAGCCAGGACCATAGGGCCGGGACAGGGTTCACAGATACGCAGTATTTT. Translating it yields CASSQDHRAGTGFTDTQYF. This rearrangement joins TRBV4-1 to TRBJ2-3; 9 nucleotides align to TRBD1. The V and J ends lost 3 bases and 2 bases, in that order; junction bases with no gene match: 15. CDR1 and CDR2 (germline): MGHRA, YSYEKL. The length of the CDR3 is 19 residues.

The CDR3 region is CSVYYTEAFF. The CDR3 DNA is TGCAGCGTTTATTACACTGAAGCTTTCTTT. This rearrangement joins TRBV29-1 to TRBJ1-1; D is ambiguous. The CDR3 runs 10 residues. V lost 5 bases to trimming and J lost 3 bases, with 4 bases between them. Germline V gene data show CDR1 as SQVTM and CDR2 as ANQGSEA.

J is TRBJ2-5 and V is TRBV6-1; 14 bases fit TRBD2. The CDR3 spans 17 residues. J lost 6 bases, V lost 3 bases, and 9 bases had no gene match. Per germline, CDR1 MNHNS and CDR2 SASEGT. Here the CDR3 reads CASSDPGLAGESKTQYF. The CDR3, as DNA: TGTGCCAGCAGTGACCCGGGACTAGCGGGAGAGAGTAAGACCCAGTACTTC.

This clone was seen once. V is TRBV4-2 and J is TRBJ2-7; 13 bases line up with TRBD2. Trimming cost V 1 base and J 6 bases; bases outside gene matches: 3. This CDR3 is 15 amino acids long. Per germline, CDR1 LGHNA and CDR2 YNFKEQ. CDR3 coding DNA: TGTGCCAGCAGCCAAGCACTAGCGGGAGGGTCCGAGCAGTACTTC. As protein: CASSQALAGGSEQYF.

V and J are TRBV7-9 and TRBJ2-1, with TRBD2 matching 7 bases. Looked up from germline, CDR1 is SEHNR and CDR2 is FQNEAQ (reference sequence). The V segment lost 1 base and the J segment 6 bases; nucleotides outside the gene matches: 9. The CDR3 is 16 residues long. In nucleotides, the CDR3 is TGTGCCAGCAGCTTAGGGTACGGGAGGCTGTTCAATGAGCAGTTCTTC. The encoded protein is CASSLGYGRLFNEQFF. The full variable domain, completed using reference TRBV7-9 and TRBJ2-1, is DTGVSQNPRHKITKRGQNVTFRCDPISEHNRLYWYRQTLGQGPEFLTYFQNEAQLEKSRLLSDRFSAERPKGSFSTLEIQRTEQGDSAMYLCASSLGYGRLFNEQFFGPGTRLTVL.

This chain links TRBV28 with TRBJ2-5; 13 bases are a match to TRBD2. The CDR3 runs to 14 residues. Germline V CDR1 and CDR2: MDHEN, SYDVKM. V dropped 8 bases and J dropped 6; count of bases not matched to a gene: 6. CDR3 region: CASRTSGGEKTQYF. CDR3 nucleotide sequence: TGTGCCAGCCGGACTAGCGGGGGAGAAAAGACCCAGTACTTC.

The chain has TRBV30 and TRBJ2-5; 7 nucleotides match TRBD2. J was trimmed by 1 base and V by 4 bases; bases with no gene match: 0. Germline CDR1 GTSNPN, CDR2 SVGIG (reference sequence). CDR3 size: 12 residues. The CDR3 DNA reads TGTGCCTGGACGGGGGGCCAAGAGACCCAGTACTTC. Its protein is CAWTGGQETQYF.

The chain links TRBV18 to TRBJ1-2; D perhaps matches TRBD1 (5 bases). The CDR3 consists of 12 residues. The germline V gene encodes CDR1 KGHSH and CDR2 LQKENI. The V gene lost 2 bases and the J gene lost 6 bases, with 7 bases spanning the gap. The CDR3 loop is CASSPSGDGYTF. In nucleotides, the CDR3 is TGTGCCAGCTCACCATCGGGGGATGGCTACACCTTC.

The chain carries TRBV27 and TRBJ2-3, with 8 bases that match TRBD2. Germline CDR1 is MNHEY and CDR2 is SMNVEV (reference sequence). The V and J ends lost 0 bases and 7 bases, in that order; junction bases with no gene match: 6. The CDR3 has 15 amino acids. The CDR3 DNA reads TGTGCCAGCAGTTTATCCGGGACTAGTTCAAATACGCAGTATTTT. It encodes CASSLSGTSSNTQYF.